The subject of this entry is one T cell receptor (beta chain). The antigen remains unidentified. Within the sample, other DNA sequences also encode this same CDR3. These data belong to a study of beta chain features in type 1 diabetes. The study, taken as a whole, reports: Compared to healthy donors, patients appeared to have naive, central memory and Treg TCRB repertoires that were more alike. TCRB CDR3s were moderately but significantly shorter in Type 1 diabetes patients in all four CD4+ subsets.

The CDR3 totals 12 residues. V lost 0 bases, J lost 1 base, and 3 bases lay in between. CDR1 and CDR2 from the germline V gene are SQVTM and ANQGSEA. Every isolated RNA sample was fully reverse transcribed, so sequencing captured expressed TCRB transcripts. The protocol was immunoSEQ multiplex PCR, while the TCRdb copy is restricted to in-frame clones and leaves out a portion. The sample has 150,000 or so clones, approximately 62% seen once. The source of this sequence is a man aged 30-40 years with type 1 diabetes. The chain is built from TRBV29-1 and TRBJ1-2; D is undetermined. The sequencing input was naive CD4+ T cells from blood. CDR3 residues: CSVEDINYGYTF. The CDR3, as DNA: TGCAGCGTTGAAGACATTAACTATGGCTACACCTTC.